This T cell receptor (beta chain) was sequenced in a study of blood T cell repertoires in COVID-19. On the study more broadly: Samples taken during acute and convalescent COVID-19 were collected in the United States, Italy and Spain.

The CDR3 loop spans 16 amino acids. Germline loops: CDR1 MNHEY, CDR2 SMNVEV (reference sequence). V dropped 0 bases and J dropped 2 bases, with 14 bases sitting between them. Only in-frame clones appear in the TCRdb table, and some are missing; sequencing was by immunoSEQ multiplex PCR. Among around 350,000 clones listed, around 86% were seen once. This chain links TRBV27 with TRBJ2-7; tentative D call: TRBD1 (6 bases). The sequenced sample consisted of peripheral blood. This clonotype was sampled from a human donor in a cohort sampled during active COVID-19. CDR3 DNA sequence: TGTGCCAGCAGTTTATCCGAGGACAGTGGAGCCTACGAGCAGTACTTC. Protein: CASSLSEDSGAYEQYF.